This T cell receptor (beta chain) was sequenced in a study of OX40 agonist ivuxolimab in advanced cancers. General study results and limits: Expanded peripheral T cell antigen specificity was not determined.

Germline lookup yields CDR1 SGHRS and CDR2 YFSETQ. CDR3 size: 15 residues. V shed 4 bases and J 8 bases; nucleotides not matched to a gene: 6. Comments on this clone: The antigen remains unidentified.

Libraries were prepared by immunoSEQ multiplex PCR; TCRdb keeps only in-frame clonotypes and omits some of them. The sample has 99,000 or so clones; roughly 91% are singletons. The receptor was derived from an adult with an advanced solid tumor such as melanoma, head and neck, liver or kidney cancer. The sequencing used CD4+ or CD8+ T cells sorted from blood, collected in a trial of the OX40 agonist ivuxolimab. This chain uses TRBV5-1 with TRBJ2-1, with 13 bases fitting TRBD2. In nucleotides, the CDR3 is TGCGCCAGCAGCCTAACTAGCGGGAGGGCCTATGAGCAGTTCTTC. Protein sequence: CASSLTSGRAYEQFF.